Listed below are T cell receptor beta chains from one sample, sequenced in a study of blood T cell repertoires in COVID-19. Clones were read by immunoSEQ multiplex PCR, and TCRdb kept only the in-frame ones, dropping some. The data contain 130,000 to 150,000 clones, about 85% of them singletons. The sample was peripheral blood. These TCRs come from a woman in her 70s with COVID-19, enrolled during active disease. The conserved cysteine and the conserved F or W are not part of the CDR3 here.

V: TRBV5-1
J: TRBJ1-2
CDR3: ASSSRDRAPYGYT

V: TRBV7-8
J: TRBJ2-3
CDR3: ASSLRLAGITDTQY

V: TRBV28
J: TRBJ1-2
CDR3: ASSLWERGGPNYGYT

V: TRBV28
J: TRBJ2-2
CDR3: ASSPGTSGRELF

V: TRBV29-1
J: TRBJ1-2
CDR3: SVDPDLTGYGYT

V: TRBV3-1/TRBV3-2
J: TRBJ2-1
CDR3: ASSQVGGSLRPDEQF

V: TRBV28
J: TRBJ1-1
CDR3: ASSLFGVSNTEAF

V: TRBV3-1/TRBV3-2
J: TRBJ2-7
CDR3: ASSQDLSGKGPYEQY

V: TRBV7-8
J: TRBJ1-5
CDR3: ASSFQGLYQPQH

V: TRBV29-1
J: TRBJ2-1
CDR3: SVEGVGAGEQF

V: TRBV2
J: TRBJ1-3
CDR3: ASSLGTGVGNTIY

V: TRBV19
J: TRBJ2-1
CDR3: ASSIRTGGTEQF

V: TRBV7-2
J: TRBJ2-1
CDR3: ASSLMGGAYNEQF

V: TRBV30
J: TRBJ2-3
CDR3: AWSVLGLTDTQY

V: TRBV6-5
J: TRBJ2-1
CDR3: ASNRGSYNEQF

V: TRBV6-2/TRBV6-3
J: TRBJ1-6
CDR3: ASSYSGTGGINSPLH

V: TRBV6-2/TRBV6-3
J: TRBJ2-2
CDR3: ASSEDRGVRTGELF

V: TRBV5-1
J: TRBJ1-4
CDR3: ASSLVGGGEKLF

V: TRBV7-9
J: TRBJ2-1
CDR3: ASSLGGTGGLEQF

V: TRBV28
J: TRBJ1-2
CDR3: ASSLGREAGYT

V: TRBV27
J: TRBJ2-7
CDR3: ASSLDRLSYEQY

V: TRBV11-2
J: TRBJ1-1
CDR3: ASSFGSWGPEDTEAF

V: TRBV3-1/TRBV3-2
J: TRBJ1-3
CDR3: ASSQEAPGTIY

V: TRBV19
J: TRBJ2-3
CDR3: ASRLRGPSGTDTQY

V: TRBV5-4
J: TRBJ2-5
CDR3: ASSLELAGGRETQY

V: TRBV28
J: TRBJ1-1
CDR3: ASSFDRGGTEAF

V: TRBV5-6
J: TRBJ1-1
CDR3: ASSWGREAEAF

V: TRBV19
J: TRBJ2-1
CDR3: ASSRQGIGNEQF

V: TRBV7-9
J: TRBJ1-4
CDR3: ASSTLSRGAGNEKLF

V: TRBV27
J: TRBJ1-4
CDR3: ASSALGERLF

V: TRBV5-5
J: TRBJ2-1
CDR3: ASSGGTGVNEQF

V: TRBV14
J: TRBJ2-7
CDR3: ASSQDDRTGVRNEQY

V: TRBV6-2/TRBV6-3
J: TRBJ1-3
CDR3: ASSLRDPGNTIY

V: TRBV3-1/TRBV3-2
J: TRBJ1-2
CDR3: ASSLGGSVRGGNYGYT

V: TRBV7-2
J: TRBJ2-7
CDR3: ASTYGGGSGYEQY

V: TRBV3-1/TRBV3-2
J: TRBJ1-6
CDR3: ASSQELAGGTYNSPLH

V: TRBV6-1
J: TRBJ1-2
CDR3: ASSESRFGTGGAYT

V: TRBV2
J: TRBJ2-5
CDR3: ATSNGHH

V: TRBV14
J: TRBJ1-1
CDR3: ASSQDATGLLRGNTEAF

V: TRBV30
J: TRBJ1-5
CDR3: AWSIGVDQPQH

V: TRBV5-5
J: TRBJ2-1
CDR3: ASSLASGGVSSYNEQF

V: TRBV7-2
J: TRBJ2-1
CDR3: ASSLNTFLYNEQF